These T cell receptor beta chains were read from a single sample in a study of cytomegalovirus exposure and HLA in healthy donors. The protocol was immunoSEQ multiplex PCR, while the TCRdb copy is restricted to in-frame clones and leaves out a portion. Of about 120,000 clones in the sample, 8.5% to 9% were seen once. Sequencing was carried out using PBMCs. These receptors were obtained from a woman in her 40s in good health and CMV-seropositive. Both conserved end residues are part of each CDR3. Each record gives: J gene, clone size, D gene, V gene, CDR3 protein, CDR3 DNA. D genes are given only for firm matches. For some rows the clone size is stated as once, few or many, or as a class when expanded; others skip it.

TRBJ1-2 | NA | NA | TRBV29-1 | CSVEGGWTNYGYPF | TGCAGCGTTGAAGGAGGCTGGACTAACTATGGCTACCCCTTC
TRBJ1-4 | NA | TRBD1 | TRBV28 | CASSLTGAATNEKLFF | TGTGCCAGCAGTCTGACAGGGGCTGCAACTAATGAAAAACTGTTTTTT
TRBJ1-5 | NA | NA | TRBV6-5 | CASSSTTMVQHF | TGTGCCAGCAGTTCTACTACTATGGTCCAGCATTTT
TRBJ1-5 | NA | NA | TRBV19 | CASSIDTLELGQQEPQHF | TGTGCCAGTAGTATAGATACTCTAGAGTTGGGGCAGCAGGAGCCCCAGCATTTT
TRBJ2-5 | few | TRBD1 | TRBV13 | CASSSTGKETQYF | TGTGCCAGCAGCTCGACAGGGAAAGAGACCCAGTACTTC
TRBJ2-1 | few | TRBD2 | TRBV5-1 | CASSELTSENEQFF | TGCGCCAGCAGCGAACTGACTAGCGAAAATGAGCAGTTCTTC
TRBJ1-1 | NA | NA | TRBV5-5 | CASSLVGREAFF | TGTGCCAGCAGCTTGGTTGGGAGAGAAGCTTTCTTT
TRBJ2-2 | few | NA | TRBV30 | CAWTLGRTGELFF | TGTGCCTGGACCCTGGGGAGGACCGGGGAGCTGTTTTTT
TRBJ2-7 | few | TRBD1 | TRBV6-5 | CASSSGQGIHEQYF | TGTGCCAGCAGTTCGGGACAGGGGATTCACGAGCAGTACTTC
TRBJ2-5 | few | NA | TRBV6-6 | CASSSYQETQYF | TGTGCCAGCAGTTCCTACCAAGAGACCCAGTACTTC
TRBJ2-7 | once | NA | TRBV25-1 | CASSEPESYGQYF | TGTGCCAGCAGTGAACCGGAGTCCTACGGGCAGTACTTC
TRBJ2-1 | NA | TRBD1 | TRBV6-1 | CASRLDRGNEQFF | TGTGCCAGCAGGCTGGACAGGGGCAATGAGCAGTTCTTC
TRBJ1-1 | few | NA | TRBV19 | CASSIGGTAFF | TGTGCCAGTAGTATAGGAGGAACGGCTTTCTTT
TRBJ2-3 | NA | TRBD1 | TRBV9 | CASSASGTGVLDTQYF | TGTGCCAGCAGCGCCTCCGGGACAGGGGTCCTAGATACGCAGTATTTT
TRBJ2-2 | NA | NA | TRBV19 | CASSRRTVRTGELFF | TGTGCCAGTAGTAGGAGGACGGTTAGGACCGGGGAGCTGTTTTTT
TRBJ1-1 | NA | TRBD1 | TRBV10-1 | CASSAASGQGVTEAFF | TGCGCCAGCAGTGCGGCTTCGGGACAGGGGGTTACTGAAGCTTTCTTT
TRBJ1-2 | large | TRBD1 | TRBV6-5 | CASSIQTGVINGYTF | TGTGCCAGCAGTATTCAGACAGGGGTCATCAATGGCTACACCTTC
TRBJ2-1 | few | NA | TRBV5-1 | CASSVGDRNEQFF | TGCGCCAGCAGCGTGGGCGATCGCAATGAGCAGTTCTTC
TRBJ2-1 | many | NA | TRBV5-4 | CASSLVGDSHNEQFF | TGTGCCAGCAGCTTGGTTGGGGACTCACACAATGAGCAGTTCTTC
TRBJ1-4 | few | TRBD1 | TRBV6-5 | CASSDRVEEKLFF | TGTGCCAGCAGTGACAGGGTTGAGGAAAAACTGTTTTTT
TRBJ2-3 | few | TRBD1 | TRBV9 | CASSAWDRGGGPDTQYF | TGTGCCAGCAGCGCGTGGGACAGGGGTGGGGGGCCAGATACGCAGTATTTT
TRBJ1-1 | NA | NA | TRBV29-1 | CSVEPRGNTEAFF | TGCAGCGTTGAACCTAGGGGGAACACTGAAGCTTTCTTT
TRBJ2-1 | few | TRBD1 | TRBV6-5 | CVTRQGHNEQFF | TGTGTCACCCGACAGGGCCACAATGAGCAGTTCTTC
TRBJ2-3 | NA | TRBD2 | TRBV2 | CASRGTSGSTDTQYF | TGTGCCAGCAGGGGGACTAGCGGCTCCACAGATACGCAGTATTTT
TRBJ2-1 | NA | TRBD1 | TRBV5-1 | CASSPSTGDHEQFF | TGCGCCAGCAGCCCTAGCACAGGGGACCATGAGCAGTTCTTC
TRBJ2-3 | NA | TRBD2 | TRBV5-5 | CASSLGGPRGVTDTQYF | TGTGCCAGCAGCTTGGGCGGCCCACGGGGGGTCACAGATACGCAGTATTTT
TRBJ2-7 | NA | TRBD1 | TRBV5-1 | CASSFGPGTGGNEQYF | TGCGCCAGCAGCTTTGGTCCCGGGACAGGGGGCAACGAGCAGTACTTC
TRBJ2-5 | NA | NA | TRBV29-1 | CSALRGFLIQETQYF | TGCAGCGCCCTTCGCGGGTTTCTTATCCAAGAGACCCAGTACTTC
TRBJ2-2 | NA | TRBD2 | TRBV5-1 | CASSVGAAGPGELFF | TGCGCCAGCAGCGTGGGAGCAGCGGGGCCCGGGGAGCTGTTTTTT
TRBJ2-5 | few | TRBD1 | TRBV2 | CAGTGSLEETQYF | TGTGCCGGGACAGGGTCCTTGGAAGAGACCCAGTACTTC
TRBJ2-7 | few | NA | TRBV14 | CASSQTNSYEQYF | TGTGCCAGCAGCCAAACAAACTCCTACGAGCAGTACTTC
TRBJ2-7 | NA | TRBD2 | TRBV28 | CASSEVTSGGYEQYF | TGTGCCAGCAGTGAGGTAACTAGCGGGGGGTACGAGCAGTACTTC
TRBJ2-4 | few | NA | TRBV2 | CASSERAQGGIQYF | TGTGCCAGCAGTGAAAGGGCCCAGGGTGGCATTCAGTACTTC
TRBJ1-4 | NA | NA | TRBV28 | CASRTIGLNEKLFF | TGTGCCAGCAGGACAATCGGTCTTAATGAAAAACTGTTTTTT
TRBJ2-7 | NA | TRBD1 | TRBV28 | CASTPGTGNYEQYF | TGTGCCAGCACCCCCGGGACAGGGAACTACGAGCAGTACTTC
TRBJ1-1 | NA | NA | TRBV7-9 | CASSSTGNTEAFF | TGTGCCAGCAGCTCTACAGGGAACACTGAAGCTTTCTTT